This T cell receptor (beta chain) was obtained from a study of cytomegalovirus exposure and HLA in healthy donors. Findings and limits, study-wide: In vitro testing confirmed a few CMV-associated chains as specific for CMV antigens.

Notes on this clone: Its target is not known.

Here immunoSEQ multiplex PCR was the method, and the copy in TCRdb shows in-frame clones only, minus some. The sample contains about 200,000 clones, 70% to 90% of which appear only once. The receptor was isolated from a young woman in good health and CMV-seronegative. Source material: PBMCs.

The CDR3 DNA reads as TGTGCCAGCAGTTTCGGACTGGGACAGCACTATGGCTACACCTTC. Residues: CASSFGLGQHYGYTF. The chain recombines TRBV28 with TRBJ1-2, with TRBD1 identical over 7 bases. J was trimmed by 3 bases and V by 3 bases; bases with no gene match: 7. Per the germline V gene, CDR1 is MDHEN and CDR2 is SYDVKM. This CDR3 spans 15 amino acids.